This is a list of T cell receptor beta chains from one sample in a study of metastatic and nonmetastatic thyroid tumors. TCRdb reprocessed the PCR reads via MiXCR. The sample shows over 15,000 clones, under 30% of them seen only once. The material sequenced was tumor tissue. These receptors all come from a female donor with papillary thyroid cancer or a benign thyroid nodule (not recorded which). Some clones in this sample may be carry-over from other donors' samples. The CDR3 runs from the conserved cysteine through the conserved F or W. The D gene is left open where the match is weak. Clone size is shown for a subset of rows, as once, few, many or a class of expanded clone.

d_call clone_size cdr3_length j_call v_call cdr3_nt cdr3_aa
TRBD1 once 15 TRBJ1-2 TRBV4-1 TGCGCCAGCAGCCAAGAAGGGACAGGGGGATATGGCTACACCTTC CASSQEGTGGYGYTF
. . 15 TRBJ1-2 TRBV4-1 TGCGCCAGCAGCCCGCGCCATACGGGGAGGTATGGCTACACCTTC CASSPRHTGRYGYTF
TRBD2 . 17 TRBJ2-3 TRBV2 TGTGCCAGCAGCCCTCTGACTAGCGGACCTAGCACAGATACGCAGTATTTT CASSPLTSGPSTDTQYF
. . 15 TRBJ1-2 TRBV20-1 TGCAGTGCTAGAGATCCAAGGGACATGAGTGGCGGCTACACCTTC CSARDPRDMSGGYTF
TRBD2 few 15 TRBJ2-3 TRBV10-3 TGTGCCATCAGTGGTAAGGGACTAGCGGGAGATACGCAGTATTTT CAISGKGLAGDTQYF
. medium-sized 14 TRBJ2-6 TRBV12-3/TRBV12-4 TGTGCCAGCAGCCCCTACTCTGGGGCCAACGTCCTGACTTTC CASSPYSGANVLTF
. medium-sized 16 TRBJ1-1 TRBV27 TGTGCCAGCAGCCCCGCGGATCTGGGATGGGACACTGAAGCTTTCTTT CASSPADLGWDTEAFF
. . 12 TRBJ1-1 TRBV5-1 TGCGCCAGCAGCTTGAGTGGCTCTGAGGCTTTCTTT CASSLSGSEAFF
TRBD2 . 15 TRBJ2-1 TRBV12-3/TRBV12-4 TGTGCCAGCAGTTTTTTGGCGGGGGGCCCCAATGAGCAGTTCTTC CASSFLAGGPNEQFF
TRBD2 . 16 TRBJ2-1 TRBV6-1 TGTGCCAGCAGTCCTCTCGGGACTAGCGGGAGTGATGAGCAGTTCTTC CASSPLGTSGSDEQFF
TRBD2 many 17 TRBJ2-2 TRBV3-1 TGTGCCAGCTACCCGGAAGGGGGACTAGAGCCCCCCGGGGAGCTGTTTTTT CASYPEGGLEPPGELFF
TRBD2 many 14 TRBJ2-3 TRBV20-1 TGCAGTGCCCGACTAGCGGGGAACACAGATACGCAGTATTTT CSARLAGNTDTQYF
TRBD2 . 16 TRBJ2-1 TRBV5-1 TGCGCCAGCAGCAACAGAGCGGGACTAGCTTACAATGAGCAGTTCTTC CASSNRAGLAYNEQFF
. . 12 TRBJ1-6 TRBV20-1 TGCAGTGCTATACGGAATAATTCACCCCTCCACTTT CSAIRNNSPLHF
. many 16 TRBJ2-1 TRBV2 TGTGCCAGCAACCGGGGGAGCGGGCCCTCCTACAATGAGCAGTTCTTC CASNRGSGPSYNEQFF
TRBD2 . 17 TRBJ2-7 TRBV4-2 TGTGCCAGCAGCCAAGGGAGAGGACTAGCGGGAACCTACGAGCAGTACTTC CASSQGRGLAGTYEQYF
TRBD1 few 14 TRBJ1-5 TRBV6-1 TGTGCCAGCACTATCACAGGGGGCTTACAGCCCCAGCATTTT CASTITGGLQPQHF
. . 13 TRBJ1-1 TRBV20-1 TGCAGTGCTAGACAGAACCCGAACACTGAAGCTTTCTTT CSARQNPNTEAFF
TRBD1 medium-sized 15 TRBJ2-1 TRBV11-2 TGTGCCAGCAGCCCGGCGGGGACAGGGGGCAATGAGCAGTTCTTC CASSPAGTGGNEQFF
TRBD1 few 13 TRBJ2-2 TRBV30 TGTGCCAAAGGACAGGGCGACACCGGGGAGCTGTTTTTT CAKGQGDTGELFF
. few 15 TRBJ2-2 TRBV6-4 TGTGCCAGCAGTCCGAGGGGGTCGGACACCGGGGAGCTGTTTTTT CASSPRGSDTGELFF
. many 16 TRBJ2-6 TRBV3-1 TGTGCCAGCAGCCAAGATGGGTCTACCGGGGCCAACGTCCTGACTTTC CASSQDGSTGANVLTF
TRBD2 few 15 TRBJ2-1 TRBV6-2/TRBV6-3 TGTGCCAGCAGTTATACGGGAGGTACCTACAATGAGCAGTTCTTC CASSYTGGTYNEQFF
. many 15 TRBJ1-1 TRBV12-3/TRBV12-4 TGTGCCAGCAGTTTAGATTCGAGGTTGGCCACTGAAGCTTTCTTT CASSLDSRLATEAFF
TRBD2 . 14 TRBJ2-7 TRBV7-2 TGTGCCAGCAGGTCTAGCGGGGGGGCCTACGAGCAGTACTTC CASRSSGGAYEQYF
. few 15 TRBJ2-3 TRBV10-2 TGCGCCAGCAGTGAAAGGAGCCGCCCTACAGATACGCAGTATTTT CASSERSRPTDTQYF
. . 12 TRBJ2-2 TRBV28 TGTGCCGTCTGGGGGTATGACGGGGAGCTGTTTTTT CAVWGYDGELFF
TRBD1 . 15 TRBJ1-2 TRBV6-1 TGTGCCAGCAGTCGCCGGGACAGGGGGTCCTATGGCTACACCTTC CASSRRDRGSYGYTF
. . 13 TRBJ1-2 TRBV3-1 TGTGCCAGCAGCCAACGGAGGGGACGGAGCTACACCTTC CASSQRRGRSYTF
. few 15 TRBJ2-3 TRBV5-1 TGCGCCAGCAGCTACAGGGAGATGAGCACAGATACGCAGTATTTT CASSYREMSTDTQYF
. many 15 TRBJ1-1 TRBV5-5 TGTGCCAGCAGCTTGGAACAGGGAGGGGACACTGAAGCTTTCTTT CASSLEQGGDTEAFF
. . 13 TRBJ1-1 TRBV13 TGTGCCAGCAGCTTAGTCACAGGCGCCGAAGCTTTCTTT CASSLVTGAEAFF
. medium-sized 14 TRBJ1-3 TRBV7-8 TGTGCCAGCAGCCTCGGGACGGCCGGAAACACCATATATTTT CASSLGTAGNTIYF
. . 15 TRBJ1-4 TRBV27 TGTGCCAGCAGCCCTAACAGGGACGCGGTTGAAAAACTGTTTTTT CASSPNRDAVEKLFF
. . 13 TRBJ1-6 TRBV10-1 TGCGCCAGCAGGGACCCCCATAATTCACCCCTCCACTTT CASRDPHNSPLHF
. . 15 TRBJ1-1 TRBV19 TGTGCCAGTAGTCCGACCAGGGGAGGGAACACTGAAGCTTTCTTT CASSPTRGGNTEAFF
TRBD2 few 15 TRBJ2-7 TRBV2 TGTGCCAGCAACGGACTAGCGGGAGGCACCTACGAGCAGTACTTC CASNGLAGGTYEQYF
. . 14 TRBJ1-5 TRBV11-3 TGTGCCAGCAGCTTAGGAGGAATTAGTCAGCCCCAGCATTTT CASSLGGISQPQHF
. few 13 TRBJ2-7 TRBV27 TGTGCCAGCAGCCTTGGTCCCCCCTACGAGCAGTACTTC CASSLGPPYEQYF
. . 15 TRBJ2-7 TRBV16 TGTGCCAGCAGCCTTCAAACCGGGGCGGGCGGCGAGCAGCACTTC CASSLQTGAGGEQHF
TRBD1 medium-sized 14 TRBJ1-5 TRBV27 TGTGCCAGCAGACCGAACAGGGGTAATCAGCCCCAGCATTTT CASRPNRGNQPQHF
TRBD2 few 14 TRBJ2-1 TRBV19 TGTGCCAGTAGTATACTGGGGGGGGTCCCTGAGCAGTTCTTC CASSILGGVPEQFF
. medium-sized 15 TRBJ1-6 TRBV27 TGTGCCAGCAGATCGAGGCAGGGTTATAATTCACCCCTCCACTTT CASRSRQGYNSPLHF
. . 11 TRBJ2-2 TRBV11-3 TGTGCCAGCTGGGGGTCCGGGGAGCTGTTTTTT CASWGSGELFF
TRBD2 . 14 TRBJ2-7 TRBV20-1 TGCAGTGCTAAGACTAGCGGGGGACCCTACGAGCAGTACTTC CSAKTSGGPYEQYF